The TCR beta chain under discussion was sequenced for a study of blood T cell repertoires in COVID-19. Clones were read by immunoSEQ multiplex PCR, and TCRdb kept only the in-frame ones, dropping some. The sample has 50,000 to 65,000 clones, roughly 81% seen once. Trimming left V 6 bases short and J 0 bases short, with 12 bases between. The CDR3 length is 14 residues. Germline CDR1 reads SNHLY; CDR2 reads FYNNEI. The TCR was taken from a woman aged 60-75 years with acute or convalescent COVID-19. The sample was peripheral blood. The chain combines TRBV2 with TRBJ2-7; weak D call: TRBD2 (6 bases). The CDR3 protein is CASSGGLPSYEQYF. As DNA, the CDR3 is TGTGCCAGCAGCGGGGGACTTCCCTCCTACGAGCAGTACTTC.